This TCR beta chain was identified in a study of shared clonotypes between healthy human individuals. Study as a whole: Three men and a couple of women, aged 18 to 49, were donors.

General study results and limits: The represented genetic and exposure-history diversity was limited by the small number of donors.

On this clone itself: What it recognizes is unknown.

V lost 4 bases, J lost 0 bases, and 11 bases lay in between. Germline-derived CDR1 and CDR2 are SGDLS and YYNGEE. The CDR3 spans 15 residues. Per the study methods: Filtering differed since immunoSEQ provided only junctions, with no quality scores. Here immunoSEQ multiplex PCR was the method, and the copy in TCRdb shows in-frame clones only, minus some. V and J calls and clone size are as listed in that table; D and trimming were resolved from the DNA. Among some 2,500,000 clones listed, less than 95% were seen once. This clonotype was sampled from a man younger than 30 in good health. Some clones in this sample may be carry-over from other donors' samples. This chain joins TRBV9 and TRBJ2-1; D remains unclear. Sequencing used naive CD4+ T cells from PBMCs. As to subset: CD45RA+ positively selected. DNA for the CDR3: TGTGCCAGCAGCCCGACACCCAACTCCTACAATGAGCAGTTCTTC. It is translated as CASSPTPNSYNEQFF.